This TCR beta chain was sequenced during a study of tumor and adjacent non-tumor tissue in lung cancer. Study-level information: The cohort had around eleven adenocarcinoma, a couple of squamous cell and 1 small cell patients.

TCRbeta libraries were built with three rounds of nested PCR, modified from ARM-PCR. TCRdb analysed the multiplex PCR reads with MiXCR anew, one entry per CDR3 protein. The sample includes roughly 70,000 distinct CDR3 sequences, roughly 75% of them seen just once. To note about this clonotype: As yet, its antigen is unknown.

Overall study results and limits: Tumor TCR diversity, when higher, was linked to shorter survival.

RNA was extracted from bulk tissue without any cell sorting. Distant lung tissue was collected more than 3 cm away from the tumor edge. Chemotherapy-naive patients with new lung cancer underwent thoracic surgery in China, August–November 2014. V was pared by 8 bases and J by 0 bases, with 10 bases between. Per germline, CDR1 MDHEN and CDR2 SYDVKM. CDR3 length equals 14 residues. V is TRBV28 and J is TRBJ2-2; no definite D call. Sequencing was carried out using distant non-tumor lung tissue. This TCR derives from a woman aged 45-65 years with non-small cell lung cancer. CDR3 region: CASLERSNTGELFF. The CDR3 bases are TGTGCCAGCCTCGAGAGATCGAACACCGGGGAGCTGTTTTTT. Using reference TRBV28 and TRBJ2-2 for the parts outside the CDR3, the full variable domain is DVKVTQSSRYLVKRTGEKVFLECVQDMDHENMFWYRQDPGLGLRLIYFSYDVKMKEKGDIPEGYSVSREKKERFSLILESASTNQTSMYLCASLERSNTGELFFGEGSRLTVL.